The text below deals with one T cell receptor (beta chain). Measured with immunoSEQ multiplex PCR; TCRdb has only the in-frame clones, and not every one. The sample has about 110,000 clones; approximately 80% are singletons. This entry is derived from a study of blood T cell repertoires in COVID-19. Germline CDR1 and CDR2: SGHAT and FQNNGV. This CDR3 spans 12 amino acids. Trimming removed 5 bases from V and 4 bases from J, with 8 bases in between. The source is a man aged 80 or over with COVID-19, enrolled during active disease. The sequenced sample was peripheral blood. The genes are TRBV11-2 and TRBJ1-2; D is perhaps TRBD1 (5 bases). CDR3 amino acids: CASSDQGYGYTF. The CDR3 bases are TGTGCCAGCAGCGATCAGGGCTATGGCTACACCTTC.